These 27 T cell receptor beta chains were all obtained from the same sample, sequenced in a study of blood T cell repertoires in COVID-19. Using immunoSEQ multiplex PCR, the repertoire was profiled, and TCRdb retains in-frame clones only, with some absent. The sample contains more than 95,000 clones, about 90% of which appear only once. Source material: peripheral blood. All receptors come from a man aged 45 to 65 with COVID-19, enrolled during active disease.

This chain uses TRBV29-1 with TRBJ2-2, with D possibly TRBD1 on 6 matching bases. V lost 7 bases and J 1 base, leaving 13 bases between the germline ends. The CDR3 runs 14 residues. Looked up from germline, CDR1 is SQVTM and CDR2 is ANQGSEA. CDR3 amino acids: CSAGRGGNTGELFF. CDR3 DNA: TGCAGCGCCGGCAGGGGTGGGAACACCGGGGAGCTGTTTTTT.

This clone was recorded once. The chain couples TRBV29-1 to TRBJ1-3; tentative D call: TRBD1 (6 bases). Germline V gives CDR1 SQVTM, CDR2 ANQGSEA. V was trimmed by 7 bases and J by 0 bases, leaving 13 bases between them. This CDR3 spans 14 amino acids. The CDR3 here is CSAKGQYSGNTIYF. The CDR3 region has the DNA TGCAGCGCTAAAGGACAGTACTCTGGAAACACCATATATTTT. Full variable domain (missing parts from reference TRBV29-1 and TRBJ1-3): SAVISQKPSRDICQRGTSLTIQCQVDSQVTMMFWYRQQPGQSLTLIATANQGSEATYESGFVIDKFPISRPNLTFSTLTVSNMSPEDSSIYLCSAKGQYSGNTIYFGEGSWLTVV.

The rearrangement uses TRBV7-2 and TRBJ1-4; 7 nucleotides line up with TRBD1. CDR1 SGHTA and CDR2 FQGNSA come from the germline V gene. The J segment lost 4 bases and the V segment lost 6 bases, leaving 5 bases of the junction unmatched. The CDR3 totals 14 residues. CDR3 DNA: TGTGCCAGCAGACCTGGACAGGTTAATGAAAAACTGTTTTTT. This translates into CASRPGQVNEKLFF.

This clone has a single count. The V and J genes are TRBV5-1 and TRBJ2-5; 7 nucleotides align to TRBD2. CDR3 length: 14 amino acids. The V gene's germline CDR1 is SGHRS and CDR2 YFSETQ. J was trimmed by 4 bases and V by 9 bases; bases with no gene match: 12. The CDR3 coding sequence is TGCGCCACCACCGCCTCGGGGGGAAGAGAGACCCAGTACTTC. Its protein is CATTASGGRETQYF.

The gene calls are TRBV11-1 and TRBJ1-1; 8 positions agree with TRBD1. The J segment lost 4 bases and the V segment lost 3 bases, leaving 4 bases of the junction unmatched. Germline V lookup: CDR1 SGHAT, CDR2 FQDESV (reference sequence). CDR3 length: 14 amino acids. The CDR3 DNA reads as TGTGCCAGCAGCTTCCAACAGGGGGTCACTGAAGCTTTCTTT. Amino acids: CASSFQQGVTEAFF.

This clone was seen a handful of times. The V and J genes are TRBV18 and TRBJ2-1, with D perhaps matching TRBD2 (5 bases). The germline gives CDR1 KGHSH, CDR2 LQKENI. The CDR3 extends over 15 amino acids. With 3 bases removed from V and 5 bases from J, the gap between germline ends came to 14 bases. CDR3 sequence (DNA): TGTGCCAGCTCACCCCGGGCGGGCGGAGACAATGAGCAGTTCTTC. Its translation: CASSPRAGGDNEQFF.

The V call is TRBV9, the J call TRBJ2-4, with unresolved D. V was pared by 4 bases and J by 7 bases, with 9 bases between. Germline V gene lookup returns CDR1 SGDLS and CDR2 YYNGEE. The CDR3 contains 12 residues. The CDR3 reads CASSPYGNIQYF. The CDR3, as DNA: TGTGCCAGCAGCCCGTACGGGAACATTCAGTACTTC.

This rearrangement joins TRBV6-5 to TRBJ1-1, with 9 bases aligning to TRBD1. CDR3 length equals 16 residues. Germline V gene lookup returns CDR1 MNHEY and CDR2 SVGAGI. V trimming: 0 bases; J trimming: 1 base; junction bases outside the gene matches: 3. In DNA, the CDR3 is TGTGCCAGCAGTTACTCCGGGACAGGGACGAACACTGAAGCTTTCTTT. As protein: CASSYSGTGTNTEAFF.

V usage is TRBV5-1 and J usage is TRBJ1-2, with D possibly matching TRBD1 (5 bases). CDR1 SGHRS and CDR2 YFSETQ come from the germline V gene. V was trimmed by 1 base and J by 2 bases, leaving 18 bases between them. There are 17 residues in the CDR3. The CDR3 nucleotides are TGCGCCAGCAGCTTGCGCGGTGGGCAGGGTAACAACTATGGCTACACCTTC. Its translation: CASSLRGGQGNNYGYTF.

The chain joins TRBV18 to TRBJ2-3; a weak D match, TRBD2 (6 bases). V was pared by 6 bases and J by 3 bases, with 13 bases between. The germline V gene encodes CDR1 KGHSH and CDR2 LQKENI. The CDR3 has 14 residues. DNA of the CDR3: TGTGCCAGCTCGGATACCCGGGGGACAGATACGCAGTATTTT. Translating it yields CASSDTRGTDTQYF.

The CDR3 is CASSLTGENTIYF. CDR3 coding DNA: TGTGCCAGCAGTTTGACAGGGGAAAACACCATATATTTT. The chain joins TRBV12-3 or TRBV12-4 to TRBJ1-3, with TRBD1 matching over 8 bases. The CDR3 has 13 residues. V was pared by 3 bases and J by 6 bases, with 1 base of the junction left unmatched.

V usage is TRBV6-2 or TRBV6-3 and J usage is TRBJ2-2, with 8 bases lining up with TRBD1. V was pared by 4 bases and J by 7 bases, with 8 bases of the junction left unmatched. Germline CDR1 and CDR2: MNHEY and SVGEGT. The CDR3 has 15 residues. CDR3 DNA sequence: TGTGCCAGCAGTTGGGACAGGCGGCTGTACGGGGAGCTGTTTTTT. This sequence encodes CASSWDRRLYGELFF.

The V call is TRBV5-1, the J call TRBJ2-3, with 10 bases fitting TRBD1. V gave up 0 bases and J gave up 3 bases; unmatched junction bases: 7. Germline V gene data show CDR1 as SGHRS and CDR2 as YFSETQ. This CDR3 spans 17 amino acids. CDR3 sequence reads: CASSLGRQGAGTDTQYF. The CDR3 coding sequence is TGCGCCAGCAGCTTGGGTCGACAGGGGGCTGGGACAGATACGCAGTATTTT.

The J gene is TRBJ1-5, the V gene TRBV28; possible D gene TRBD1, 6 bases. Trimming shortened V by 8 bases and J by 6 bases, and 14 bases separated the two germline ends. The CDR3 is made up of 13 amino acids. Germline values: CDR1 MDHEN, CDR2 SYDVKM. CDR3 loop: CASGGRVAQPQHF. CDR3 DNA: TGTGCCAGCGGGGGCAGGGTGGCTCAGCCCCAGCATTTT.

Here the CDR3 reads CATPEGAKIYEQYF. The CDR3 DNA sequence: TGCGCCACCCCGGAGGGGGCCAAAATTTACGAGCAGTACTTC. The rearrangement links TRBV10-1 to TRBJ2-7; D may be TRBD1 (7 bases). This CDR3 has 14 amino acids. V lost 10 bases and J 4 bases, leaving 20 bases between the germline ends. The germline CDR1 and CDR2 sequences are WNHNN and SYGVQD (reference sequence).

This chain joins TRBV3-1 (or the pseudogene TRBV3-2) and TRBJ1-2, with D maybe TRBD1 (5 bases). Trimming left V 0 bases short and J 4 bases short, with 9 bases between. CDR1 LGHDT and CDR2 YNNKEL come from the germline V gene (reference sequence). This CDR3 spans 14 amino acids. The CDR3 sequence: CASSQEGRGYGYTF. The CDR3, as DNA: TGTGCCAGCAGCCAAGAGGGAAGGGGCTATGGCTACACCTTC.

In DNA form, the CDR3 reads TGCGCCAGCAGCTTGGCGGGCGGGGAGCAGTTCTTC. It translates to CASSLAGGEQFF. V usage is TRBV5-1 and J usage is TRBJ2-1; weak D call: TRBD2 (5 bases). The CDR3 has 12 amino acids. Trimming removed 0 bases at V and 10 bases at J, with 8 bases between. Looked up from germline, CDR1 is SGHRS and CDR2 is YFSETQ.

The chain employs TRBV28 and TRBJ2-7; D ambiguous. The CDR3 sequence is 16 residues long. Per the germline V gene, CDR1 is MDHEN and CDR2 is SYDVKM. V was trimmed by 5 bases and J by 2 bases, leaving 19 bases between them. The CDR3: CASSRSPAFGPYEQYF. In DNA, the CDR3 is TGTGCCAGCAGTCGTTCCCCGGCATTTGGGCCCTACGAGCAGTACTTC. The full variable domain, its missing parts supplied by reference TRBV28 and TRBJ2-7, is DVKVTQSSRYLVKRTGEKVFLECVQDMDHENMFWYRQDPGLGLRLIYFSYDVKMKEKGDIPEGYSVSREKKERFSLILESASTNQTSMYLCASSRSPAFGPYEQYFGPGTRLTVT.

This chain links TRBV28 with TRBJ1-4, with D tentatively TRBD1 (6 bases). This CDR3 contains 15 residues. Per germline, CDR1 MDHEN and CDR2 SYDVKM. V shed 5 bases and J shed 5 bases, with 15 bases lying between them. The DNA for the CDR3 is TGTGCCAGCAGTCGCACTGGGGGCCCGAATGAAAAACTGTTTTTT. This translates into CASSRTGGPNEKLFF. Drawing the rest from reference TRBV28 and TRBJ1-4, the complete variable domain is DVKVTQSSRYLVKRTGEKVFLECVQDMDHENMFWYRQDPGLGLRLIYFSYDVKMKEKGDIPEGYSVSREKKERFSLILESASTNQTSMYLCASSRTGGPNEKLFFGSGTQLSVL.

This clone was seen once. J is TRBJ2-3 and V is TRBV5-1, with 9 bases aligning to TRBD1. V lost 5 bases and J lost 5; bases outside the gene matches: 15. This CDR3 has 17 amino acids. Germline assignment: CDR1 SGHRS and CDR2 YFSETQ. In DNA form, the CDR3 reads TGCGCCAGCAGACCCGGATGGGACAGGGCCTCCGGAGATACGCAGTATTTT. This gives the protein CASRPGWDRASGDTQYF. Filled out from reference TRBV5-1 and TRBJ2-3, the complete variable domain reads KAGVTQTPRYLIKTRGQQVTLSCSPISGHRSVSWYQQTPGQGLQFLFEYFSETQRNKGNFPGRFSGRQFSNSRSEMNVSTLELGDSALYLCASRPGWDRASGDTQYFGPGTRLTVL.

The chain has TRBV30 and TRBJ1-5; possible D gene TRBD1, 5 bases. The length of the CDR3 is 13 residues. The germline CDR1 and CDR2 sequences are GTSNPN and SVGIG (reference sequence). Trimming left V 3 bases short and J 7 bases short, with 13 bases between. The CDR3, as DNA: TGTGCCTGGAGACGGGGTCGGGGGCAGCCCCAGCATTTT. This translates into CAWRRGRGQPQHF.

The chain couples TRBV15 to TRBJ2-2, with D hard to call. From germline, CDR1 is LNHNV and CDR2 YYDKDF (reference sequence). V was cut by 4 bases and J by 0 bases, with 9 bases left in between. The CDR3 contains 15 residues. Here the CDR3 reads CATSKYQANTGELFF. CDR3 nucleotide sequence: TGTGCCACCAGCAAATATCAGGCGAACACCGGGGAGCTGTTTTTT.

This rearrangement joins TRBV19 to TRBJ2-5; 8 bases are a match to TRBD2. The germline gives CDR1 LNHDA, CDR2 SQIVND (reference sequence). The CDR3 consists of 18 residues. Germline trimming cut 5 bases from V and 5 bases from J; bases unmatched to any gene: 19. DNA of the CDR3: TGTGCCAGTAGTCTATCCGGGGCCGCCGGGACTAGGGTTGAGACCCAGTACTTC. Amino acids: CASSLSGAAGTRVETQYF.

The CDR3 DNA reads TGTGCCAGCAGCTTGGGGGACAGGGATGAAAAACTGTTTTTT. Protein product: CASSLGDRDEKLFF. The rearrangement links TRBV5-4 to TRBJ1-4, with TRBD1 matching over 9 bases. Germline lookup yields CDR1 SGHNT and CDR2 YYREEE (reference sequence). V lost 0 bases and J lost 6; bases outside the gene matches: 0. The CDR3 extends over 14 amino acids. Combining the CDR3 with reference TRBV5-4 and TRBJ1-4 gives the whole variable domain ETGVTQSPTHLIKTRGQQVTLRCSSQSGHNTVSWYQQALGQGPQFIFQYYREEENGRGNFPPRFSGLQFPNYSSELNVNALELDDSALYLCASSLGDRDEKLFFGSGTQLSVL.

The J gene is TRBJ1-1, the V gene TRBV28; D is uncertain. The CDR3 has 15 residues. V lost 0 bases and J lost 3, with 11 bases in between. Germline V lookup: CDR1 MDHEN, CDR2 SYDVKM. CDR3 sequence reads: CASSLWAGRDTEAFF. For the CDR3, the DNA is TGTGCCAGCAGTTTATGGGCAGGTCGTGACACTGAAGCTTTCTTT.

This clone has a single count. A junction end diverges from the germline sequence, so it may reflect a read error. The rearrangement uses TRBV7-3 and TRBJ2-5, with TRBD2 matching 12 bases. Germline V gives CDR1 SGHTA, CDR2 FQGTGA. CDR3 size: 14 residues. The CDR3 nucleotides are TGTGCCAGCAGCGTAACTAGCGGGAGGGAGACCCAGTACTTC. This translates into CASSVTSGRETQYF.

The chain links TRBV19 to TRBJ1-3; tentatively, D is TRBD1 (6 bases). The CDR3 runs 12 residues. Germline-derived CDR1 and CDR2 are LNHDA and SQIVND (reference sequence). The V end was cut by 6 bases, the J end by 4 bases, with 7 bases between. The CDR3: CASRGQGNTIYF. The CDR3 DNA sequence: TGTGCCAGTAGGGGACAAGGAAACACCATATATTTT.